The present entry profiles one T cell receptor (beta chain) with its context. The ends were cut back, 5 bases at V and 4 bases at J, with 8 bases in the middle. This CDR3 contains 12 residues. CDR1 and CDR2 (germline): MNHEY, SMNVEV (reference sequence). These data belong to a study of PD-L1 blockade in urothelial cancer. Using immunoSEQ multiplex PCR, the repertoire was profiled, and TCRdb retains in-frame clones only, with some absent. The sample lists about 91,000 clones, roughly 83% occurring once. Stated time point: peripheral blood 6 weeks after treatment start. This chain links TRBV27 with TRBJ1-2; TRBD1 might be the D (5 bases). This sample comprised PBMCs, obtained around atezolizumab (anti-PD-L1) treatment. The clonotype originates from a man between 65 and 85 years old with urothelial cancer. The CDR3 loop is CASSGGTYGYTF. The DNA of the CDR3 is TGTGCCAGCAGTGGAGGGACCTATGGCTACACCTTC.